The entry below describes one TCR beta chain. As yet, its antigen is unknown. The sample is drawn from a study of beta chain features in type 1 diabetes. Findings and limits, study-wide: Short templates might get an advantage during PCR, and this would be equal in patients and controls. Cells that show high TCR expression could be over-represented by cDNA sequencing. Type 1 diabetes patients had moderately but significantly shorter TCRB CDR3s in all four CD4+ subsets.

Trimming stripped 3 bases from V and 4 bases from J, with 16 bases between. The CDR3 covers 15 residues. Germline-derived CDR1 and CDR2 are SGDLS and YYNGEE. Investigators reverse transcribed all isolated RNA, so they sequenced expressed TCRB transcripts. Only in-frame clones appear in the TCRdb table, and some are missing; sequencing was by immunoSEQ multiplex PCR. The data show 310,000 or so clones, over 12% seen once. In all sorted populations, purity surpassed 98%. The sample consisted of naive CD4+ T cells from blood. This receptor was taken from a man aged 18 to 30 with type 1 diabetes. The chain links TRBV9 to TRBJ1-1; D perhaps matches TRBD1 (5 bases). CDR3 amino acids: CASSADSRRTTEAFF. For the CDR3, the DNA is TGTGCCAGCAGCGCCGACAGTCGCCGCACCACTGAAGCTTTCTTT.